The sequence of this T cell receptor beta chain was determined in a study of cytomegalovirus exposure and HLA in healthy donors. With respect to this clone: What it binds is not known.

Notes on the study in general: Within an earlier analysis, most TCR beta V segments proved productive either about 87% or about 30% of the time. V- and J-gene trimming of TCR beta was linked (in a later analysis) to a missense DCLRE1C variant. Rare TCR sequences predominated, though certain public TCRs were found in many donors.

PCR involved 60 Vbeta and 13 Jbeta primers. Sequencing was performed with immunoSEQ multiplex PCR; in TCRdb, only in-frame clones are kept and a portion is missing. This sample has roughly 150,000 clones, with about 88% found just once. Trimming took 2 bases from V and 7 from J, leaving 11 bases between them. This CDR3 region has 14 residues. The germline V gene encodes CDR1 LNHDA and CDR2 SQIVND (reference sequence). Specimen: PBMCs. V is TRBV19 and J is TRBJ2-2; a possible D gene is TRBD2 (7 bases). The clonotype originates from a woman aged 18-35 years in good health and CMV-seronegative. As DNA, the CDR3 is TGTGCCAGTAGTATACGGGGGGCCGGCGGGGAGCTGTTTTTT. This encodes CASSIRGAGGELFF.